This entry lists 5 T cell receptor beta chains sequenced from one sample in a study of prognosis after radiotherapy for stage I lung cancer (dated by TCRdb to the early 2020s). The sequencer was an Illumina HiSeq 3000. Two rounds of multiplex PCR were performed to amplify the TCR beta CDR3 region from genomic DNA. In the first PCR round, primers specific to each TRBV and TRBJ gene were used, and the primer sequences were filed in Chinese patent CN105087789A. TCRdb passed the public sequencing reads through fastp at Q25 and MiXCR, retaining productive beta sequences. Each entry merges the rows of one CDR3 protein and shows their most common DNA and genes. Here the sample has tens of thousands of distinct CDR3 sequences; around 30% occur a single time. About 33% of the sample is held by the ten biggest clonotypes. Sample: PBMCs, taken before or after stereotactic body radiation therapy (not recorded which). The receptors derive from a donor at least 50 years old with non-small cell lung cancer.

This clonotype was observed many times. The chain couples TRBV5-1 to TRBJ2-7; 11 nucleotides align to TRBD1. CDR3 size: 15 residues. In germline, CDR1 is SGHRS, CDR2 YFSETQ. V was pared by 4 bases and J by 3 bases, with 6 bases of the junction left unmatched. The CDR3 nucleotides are TGCGCCAGCAGCAGATCCGGGACAGGGGGCTACGAGCAGTACTTC. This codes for CASSRSGTGGYEQYF.

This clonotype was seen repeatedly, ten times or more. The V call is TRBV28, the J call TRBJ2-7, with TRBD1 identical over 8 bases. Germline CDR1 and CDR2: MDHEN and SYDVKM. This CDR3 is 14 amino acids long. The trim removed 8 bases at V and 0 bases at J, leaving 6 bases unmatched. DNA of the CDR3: TGTGCCAGCGGGGCAGGGGGCGCCTCCTACGAGCAGTACTTC. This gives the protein CASGAGGASYEQYF.

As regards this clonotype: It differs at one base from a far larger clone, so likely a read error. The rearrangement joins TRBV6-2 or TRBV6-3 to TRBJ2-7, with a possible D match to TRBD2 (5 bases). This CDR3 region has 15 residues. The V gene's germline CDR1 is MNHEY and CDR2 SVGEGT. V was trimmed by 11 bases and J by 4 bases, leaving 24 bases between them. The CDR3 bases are TGTGCCGCGCCGTATGGAGGACCTCCTCCTTACGAGCAGTACTTC. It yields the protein CAAPYGGPPPYEQYF.

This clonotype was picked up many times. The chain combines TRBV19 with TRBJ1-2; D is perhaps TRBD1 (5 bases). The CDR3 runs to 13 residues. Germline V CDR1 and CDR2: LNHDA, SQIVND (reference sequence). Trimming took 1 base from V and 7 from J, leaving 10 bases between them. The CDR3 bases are TGTGCCAGTAGTATAGGCCAGGGAGGTGGCTACACCTTC. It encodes CASSIGQGGGYTF.

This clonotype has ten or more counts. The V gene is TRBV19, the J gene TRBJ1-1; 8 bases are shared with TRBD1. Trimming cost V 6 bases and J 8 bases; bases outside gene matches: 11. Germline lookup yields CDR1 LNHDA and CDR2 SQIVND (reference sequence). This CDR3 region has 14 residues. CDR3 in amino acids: CASRQTGDRLEAFF. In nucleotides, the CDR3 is TGTGCCAGTAGGCAGACAGGGGACCGCCTCGAAGCTTTCTTT.